The T cell receptor beta chain under discussion was sequenced for a study of cytomegalovirus exposure and HLA in healthy donors. On this clone: The target antigen is unknown.

Regarding the study as a whole: Overall, around 160 TCR beta chains were annotated as cytomegalovirus-associated.

The donors comprised healthy bone marrow donors. Vbeta (60) and Jbeta (13) primers were used in the PCR. Method: immunoSEQ multiplex PCR; TCRdb's copy keeps in-frame clones and lacks some. The table lists around 80,000 clones. The length of the CDR3 is 12 residues. The germline CDR1 and CDR2 sequences are SQVTM and ANQGSEA. V shed 7 bases and J 6 bases; nucleotides not matched to a gene: 5. Sequenced input: PBMCs. This TCR derives from a man between 35 and 55 years old in good health and CMV-seronegative. The chain has TRBV29-1 and TRBJ2-1, with 8 nucleotides matching TRBD2. Written as DNA, the CDR3 is TGCAGCGAGTCACTAGCGGCCAATGAGCAGTTCTTC. As protein: CSESLAANEQFF.